The source of this T cell receptor beta chain is a study of OX40 agonist ivuxolimab in advanced cancers. The overall study: Partial responses were achieved by three patients, of whom one had hepatocellular carcinoma and two had cutaneous melanoma.

Study conclusions and caveats: Among T cells, CD8+ cells averaged more expanded clones than CD4+ cells.

Sequenced by immunoSEQ multiplex PCR; TCRdb stores in-frame clones only, minus some. The table includes about 36,000 clones, roughly 84% detected once. Trimming removed 1 base at V and 0 bases at J, with 7 bases between. The germline V gene has CDR1 SGHTA and CDR2 FQGTGA. The CDR3 is made up of 15 amino acids. Notes on this clone: The antigen is not known.

Sequences were derived from CD4+ or CD8+ T cells sorted from blood, sampled in a trial of the OX40 agonist ivuxolimab. This clonotype originated in an adult with an advanced solid tumor such as melanoma, head and neck, liver or kidney cancer. The genes are TRBV7-3 and TRBJ2-1; D is unclear. CDR3 protein: CASSLKPGSYNEQFF. CDR3 DNA sequence: TGTGCCAGCAGCTTAAAACCTGGCTCCTACAATGAGCAGTTCTTC. Combining the CDR3 with reference TRBV7-3 and TRBJ2-1 gives the whole variable domain GAGVSQTPSNKVTEKGKYVELRCDPISGHTALYWYRQSLGQGPEFLIYFQGTGAADDSGLPNDRFFAVRPEGSVSTLKIQRTERGDSAVYLCASSLKPGSYNEQFFGPGTRLTVL.